The entry below describes one T cell receptor (beta chain). The data are from a study of blood T cell repertoires in COVID-19. Whole-study context: Material from acute and convalescent COVID-19 was sourced from the United States, Italy and Spain.

Authors' methods: Counts of nucleated cells, estimated from reference gene primer amplification, were obtained. Libraries were prepared by immunoSEQ multiplex PCR; TCRdb keeps only in-frame clonotypes and omits some of them. The V and J calls and clone size come from that table; D and trimming were worked out from the DNA. The table shows about 270,000 clones, with approximately 82% occurring only once. The clonotype was recovered from a woman younger than 30 with acute or convalescent COVID-19. Sample: peripheral blood.

This CDR3 is CASSTRLAGTPYEQYF. CDR3 in DNA: TGTGCCAGTAGTACGAGACTAGCGGGAACCCCCTACGAGCAGTACTTC. This chain joins TRBV19 and TRBJ2-7; TRBD2 agrees at 11 bases. V was pared by 4 bases and J by 2 bases, with 7 bases of the junction left unmatched. The CDR3 sequence is 16 residues long. CDR1 is LNHDA and CDR2 is SQIVND in the germline V gene (reference sequence).